Shown below are 11 T cell receptor beta chains from a single sample sequenced in a study of CD8 T cells in Susac syndrome. RNA in amounts of roughly 0.45 to 1 ug was reverse transcribed with random hexamers. TCRdb re-derived calls from the immunoSEQ multiplex PCR reads in MiXCR, one entry per CDR3 protein. Found here are around 46,000 distinct CDR3 sequences, around 92% of them singletons; the top ten hold around 0.41%. The sequenced sample was CD8+ T cells from PBMCs. The receptor source for this set is a human donor in good health.

The J gene is TRBJ2-1, the V gene TRBV29-1; D gene uncertain. CDR1 and CDR2 from the germline V gene are SQVTM and ANQGSEA. This CDR3 is built from 13 residues. Trimming pared 8 bases from V and 5 bases from J, leaving 16 bases between. The CDR3 is CSSDTGLDNEQFF. The DNA for the CDR3 is TGCAGCAGTGACACGGGCCTTGACAATGAGCAGTTCTTC.

The chain is built from TRBV9 and TRBJ2-3; D remains ambiguous. This CDR3 comprises 12 residues. The ends were cut back, 0 bases at V and 4 bases at J, with 3 bases in the middle. Germline CDR1 and CDR2: SGDLS and YYNGEE. The CDR3 sequence is CASSVDPDTQYF. CDR3 coding DNA: TGTGCCAGCAGCGTAGACCCAGATACGCAGTATTTT.

The chain recombines TRBV29-1 with TRBJ1-1; no reliable D call. V lost 4 bases and J 2 bases, leaving 2 bases between the germline ends. CDR1 is SQVTM, CDR2 ANQGSEA, per germline. This CDR3 has 10 amino acids. CDR3: CSVVNTEAFF. The CDR3 DNA sequence: TGCAGCGTTGTTAACACTGAAGCTTTCTTT.

The chain has TRBV4-3 and TRBJ2-3, with 8 nucleotides matching TRBD2. The CDR3 runs 17 residues. Per the germline V gene, CDR1 is LGHNA and CDR2 is YSLEER. Trimming removed 4 bases from V and 3 bases from J; junction bases left unmatched: 12. The CDR3 sequence is CASSPGRAGGGTDTQYF. CDR3 in DNA: TGCGCCAGCAGCCCCGGGAGGGCGGGAGGTGGAACAGATACGCAGTATTTT.

This clonotype was found once. The CDR3, as DNA: TGTGCCAGCAGACCAACCAGGGGGGATGAGCAGTTCTTC. This sequence encodes CASRPTRGDEQFF. V is TRBV2 and J is TRBJ2-1; possible D gene TRBD1, 7 bases. V was pared by 6 bases and J by 8 bases, with 14 bases between. The CDR3 extends over 13 amino acids. The germline V gene encodes CDR1 SNHLY and CDR2 FYNNEI.

The gene calls are TRBV30 and TRBJ2-1; 8 nucleotides match TRBD2. CDR1 and CDR2 from the germline V gene are GTSNPN and SVGIG (reference sequence). Trimming removed 1 base from V and 0 bases from J; junction bases left unmatched: 5. The CDR3 runs 16 residues. The CDR3 DNA follows: TGTGCCTGGAGTGGTGCGGGGGGAATCTCCTACAATGAGCAGTTCTTC. Translated, it gives CAWSGAGGISYNEQFF. The whole variable domain, filled in from reference TRBV30 and TRBJ2-1, reads SQTIHQWPATLVQPVGSPLSLECTVEGTSNPNLYWYRQAAGRGLQLLFYSVGIGQISSEVPQNLSASRPQDRQFILSSKKLLLSDSGFYLCAWSGAGGISYNEQFFGPGTRLTVL.

The CDR3 nucleotides are TGTGCCAGCAGACCCGGGACTAGCGGGTCGTACGAGCAGTACTTC. Translation gives CASRPGTSGSYEQYF. The rearrangement joins TRBV6-2 or TRBV6-3 to TRBJ2-7, with 12 bases identical to TRBD2. The CDR3 totals 15 residues. Germline CDR1 MNHEY, CDR2 SVGEGT. Trimming at V came to 6 bases and at J to 4 bases, leaving 7 bases not matched to a gene.

The J gene is TRBJ2-2, the V gene TRBV7-8, with 8 bases identical to TRBD1. Germline CDR1 SGHVS, CDR2 FQNEAQ. This CDR3 is 16 amino acids long. The trim removed 3 bases at V and 1 base at J, leaving 4 bases unmatched. The CDR3 DNA sequence: TGTGCCAGCAGCTTGACCGGGACAGGGAACACCGGGGAGCTGTTTTTT. It is translated as CASSLTGTGNTGELFF.

In its sample, this clonotype was seen a few times. The rearrangement uses TRBV6-2 or TRBV6-3 and TRBJ2-7; 8 bases are shared with TRBD2. The germline V gene has CDR1 MNHEY and CDR2 SVGEGT. The CDR3 is 13 residues long. V shed 0 bases and J 7 bases; nucleotides not matched to a gene: 2. Here the CDR3 DNA reads TGTGCCAGCAGTTACTCGATAGCGGGGGAGCAGTACTTC. Residues: CASSYSIAGEQYF.

This clonotype was recorded once. This sequence joins TRBV29-1 and TRBJ1-4, with 10 bases lining up with TRBD1. There are 14 residues in the CDR3. Germline V gene sequence: CDR1 SQVTM, CDR2 ANQGSEA. The V segment lost 1 base and the J segment 6 bases; nucleotides outside the gene matches: 2. The CDR3 DNA reads as TGCAGCGTTGAAGTGGACAGGGGGTATGAAAAACTGTTTTTT. Amino acids: CSVEVDRGYEKLFF.

This clonotype was detected only a few times. V usage is TRBV7-7 and J usage is TRBJ2-1; D may be TRBD1 (6 bases). The CDR3 is 13 residues long. V shed 3 bases and J shed 9 bases, with 12 bases lying between them. In germline, CDR1 is SSHAT, CDR2 FNYEAQ (reference sequence). CDR3 loop: CASSFGQGTEQFF. CDR3 nucleotides: TGTGCCAGCAGCTTCGGGCAGGGGACTGAGCAGTTCTTC. Together with reference TRBV7-7 and TRBJ2-1, the CDR3 gives the full variable domain: GAGVSQSPRYKVTKRGQDVTLRCDPISSHATLYWYQQALGQGPEFLTYFNYEAQPDKSGLPSDRFSAERPEGSISTLTIQRTEQRDSAMYRCASSFGQGTEQFFGPGTRLTVL.